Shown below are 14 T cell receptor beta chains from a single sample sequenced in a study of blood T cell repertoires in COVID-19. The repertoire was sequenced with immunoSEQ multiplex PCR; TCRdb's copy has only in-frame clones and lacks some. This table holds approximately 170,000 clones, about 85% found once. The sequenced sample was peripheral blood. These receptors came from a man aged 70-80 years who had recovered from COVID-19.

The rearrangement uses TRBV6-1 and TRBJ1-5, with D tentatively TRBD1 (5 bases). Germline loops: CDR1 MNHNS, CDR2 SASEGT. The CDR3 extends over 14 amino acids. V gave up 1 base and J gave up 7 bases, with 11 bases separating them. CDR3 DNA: TGTGCCAGCAGTGAAGGGGGGGTAGGACAGCCCCAGCATTTT. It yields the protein CASSEGGVGQPQHF.

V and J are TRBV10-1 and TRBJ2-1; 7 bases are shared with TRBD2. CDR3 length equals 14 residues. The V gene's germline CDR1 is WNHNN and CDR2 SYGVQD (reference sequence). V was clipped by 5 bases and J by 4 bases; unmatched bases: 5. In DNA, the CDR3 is TGCGCCAGCAGTAAGCTAGCGGATTACAATGAGCAGTTCTTC. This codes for CASSKLADYNEQFF.

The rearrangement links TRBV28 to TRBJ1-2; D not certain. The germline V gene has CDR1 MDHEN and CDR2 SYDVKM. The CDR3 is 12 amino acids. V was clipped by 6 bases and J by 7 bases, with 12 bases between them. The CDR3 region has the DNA TGTGCCAGCAGCCGCCGGTTGAGTGGCTACACCTTC. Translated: CASSRRLSGYTF.

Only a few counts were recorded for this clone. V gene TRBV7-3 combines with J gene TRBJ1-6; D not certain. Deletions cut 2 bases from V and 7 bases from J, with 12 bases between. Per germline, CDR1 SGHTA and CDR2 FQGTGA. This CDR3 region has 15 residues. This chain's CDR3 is CASSLGWAGNSPLHF. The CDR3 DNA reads TGTGCCAGCAGCTTAGGTTGGGCGGGGAATTCACCCCTCCACTTT.

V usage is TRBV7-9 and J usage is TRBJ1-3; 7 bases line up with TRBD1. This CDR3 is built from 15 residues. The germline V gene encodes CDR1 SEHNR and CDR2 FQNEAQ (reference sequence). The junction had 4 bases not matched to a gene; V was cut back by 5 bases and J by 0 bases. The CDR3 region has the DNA TGTGCCAGCAGCCGCGGGACAGACTCTGGAAACACCATATATTTT. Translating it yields CASSRGTDSGNTIYF.

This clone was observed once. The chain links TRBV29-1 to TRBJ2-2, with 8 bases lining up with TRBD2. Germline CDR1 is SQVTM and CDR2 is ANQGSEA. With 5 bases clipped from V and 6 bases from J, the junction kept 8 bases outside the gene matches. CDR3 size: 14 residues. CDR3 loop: CSVQAGVSAGELFF. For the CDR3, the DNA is TGCAGCGTTCAAGCGGGAGTTTCCGCCGGGGAGCTGTTTTTT.

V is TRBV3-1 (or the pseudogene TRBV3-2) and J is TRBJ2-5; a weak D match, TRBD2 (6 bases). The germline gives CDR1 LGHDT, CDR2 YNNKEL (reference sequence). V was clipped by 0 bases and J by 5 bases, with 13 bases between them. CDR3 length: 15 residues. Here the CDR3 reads CASSQDGEGTETQYF. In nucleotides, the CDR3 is TGTGCCAGCAGCCAAGACGGTGAAGGGACTGAGACCCAGTACTTC.

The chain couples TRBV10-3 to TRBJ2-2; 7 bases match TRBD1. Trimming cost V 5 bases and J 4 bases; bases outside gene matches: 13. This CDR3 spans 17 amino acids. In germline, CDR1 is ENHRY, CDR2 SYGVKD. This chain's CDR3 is CAISTTDREVATGELFF. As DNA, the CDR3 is TGTGCCATCAGTACAACCGACAGGGAAGTTGCCACCGGGGAGCTGTTTTTT.

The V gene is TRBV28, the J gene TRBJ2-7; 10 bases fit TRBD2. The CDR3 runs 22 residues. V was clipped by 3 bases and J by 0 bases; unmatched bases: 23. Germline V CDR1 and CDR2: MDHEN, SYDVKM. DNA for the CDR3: TGTGCCAGCAGTTTCCCGGTTATACAAACTAGCGGGAAAACCGGAAGCTCCTACGAGCAGTACTTC. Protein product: CASSFPVIQTSGKTGSSYEQYF.

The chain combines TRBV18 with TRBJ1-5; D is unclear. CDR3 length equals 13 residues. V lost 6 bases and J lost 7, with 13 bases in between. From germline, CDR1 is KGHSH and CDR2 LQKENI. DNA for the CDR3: TGTGCCAGCTCCAACGGGGTGGACCAGCCCCAGCATTTT. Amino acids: CASSNGVDQPQHF. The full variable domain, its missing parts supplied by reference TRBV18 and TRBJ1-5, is NAGVMQNPRHLVRRRGQEARLRCSPMKGHSHVYWYRQLPEEGLKFMVYLQKENIIDESGMPKERFSAEFPKEGPSILRIQQVVRGDSAAYFCASSNGVDQPQHFGDGTRLSIL.

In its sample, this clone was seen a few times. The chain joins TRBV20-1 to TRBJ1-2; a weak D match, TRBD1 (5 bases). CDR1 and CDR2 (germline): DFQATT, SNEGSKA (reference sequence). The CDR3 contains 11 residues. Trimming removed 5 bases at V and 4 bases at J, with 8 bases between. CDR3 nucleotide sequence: TGCAGTGCTTACGACAGCTATGGCTACACCTTC. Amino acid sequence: CSAYDSYGYTF.

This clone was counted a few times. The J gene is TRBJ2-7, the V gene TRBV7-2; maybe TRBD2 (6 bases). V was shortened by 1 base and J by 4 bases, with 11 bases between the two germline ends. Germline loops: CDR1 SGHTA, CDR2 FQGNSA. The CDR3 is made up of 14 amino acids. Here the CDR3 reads CASSLEAGWYEQYF. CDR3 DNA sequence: TGTGCCAGCAGCTTAGAGGCGGGATGGTACGAGCAGTACTTC.

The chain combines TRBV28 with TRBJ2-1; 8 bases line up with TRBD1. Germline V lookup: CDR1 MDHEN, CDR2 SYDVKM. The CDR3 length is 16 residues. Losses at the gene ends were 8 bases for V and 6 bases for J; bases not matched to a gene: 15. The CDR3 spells CASSDRGLPAPNEQFF. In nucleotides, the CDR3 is TGTGCCAGCTCAGACAGGGGTCTTCCGGCCCCCAATGAGCAGTTCTTC. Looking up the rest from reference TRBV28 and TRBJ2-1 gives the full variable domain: DVKVTQSSRYLVKRTGEKVFLECVQDMDHENMFWYRQDPGLGLRLIYFSYDVKMKEKGDIPEGYSVSREKKERFSLILESASTNQTSMYLCASSDRGLPAPNEQFFGPGTRLTVL.

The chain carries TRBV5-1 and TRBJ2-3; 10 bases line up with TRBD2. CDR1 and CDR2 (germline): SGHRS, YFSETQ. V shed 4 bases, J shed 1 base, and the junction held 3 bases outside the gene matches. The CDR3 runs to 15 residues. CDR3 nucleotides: TGCGCCAGCAGCGTGGGGACTAGCGGCACAGATACGCAGTATTTT. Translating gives CASSVGTSGTDTQYF.